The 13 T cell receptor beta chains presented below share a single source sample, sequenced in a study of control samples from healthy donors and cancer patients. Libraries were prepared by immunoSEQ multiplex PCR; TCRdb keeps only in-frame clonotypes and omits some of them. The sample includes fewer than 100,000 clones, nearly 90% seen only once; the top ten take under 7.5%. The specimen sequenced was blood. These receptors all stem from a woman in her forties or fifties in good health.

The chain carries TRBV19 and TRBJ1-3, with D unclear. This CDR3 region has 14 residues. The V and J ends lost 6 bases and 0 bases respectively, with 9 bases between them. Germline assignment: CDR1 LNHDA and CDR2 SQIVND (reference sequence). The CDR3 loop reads CASRLGSSGNTIYF. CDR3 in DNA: TGTGCCAGTAGATTAGGGAGCTCTGGAAACACCATATATTTT.

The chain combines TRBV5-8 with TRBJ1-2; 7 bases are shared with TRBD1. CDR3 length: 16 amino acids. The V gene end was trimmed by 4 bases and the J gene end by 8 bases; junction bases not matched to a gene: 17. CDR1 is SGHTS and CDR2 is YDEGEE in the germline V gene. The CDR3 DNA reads TGTGCCAGCAGCCCCTGGGGGGTAAGAGGGACAGAAGGCTACACCTTC. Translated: CASSPWGVRGTEGYTF.

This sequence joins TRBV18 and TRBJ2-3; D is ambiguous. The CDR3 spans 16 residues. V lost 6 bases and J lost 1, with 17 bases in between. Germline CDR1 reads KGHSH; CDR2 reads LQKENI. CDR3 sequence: CASSPTYGEGTDTQYF. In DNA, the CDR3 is TGTGCCAGCTCCCCCACCTATGGAGAGGGCACAGATACGCAGTATTTT.

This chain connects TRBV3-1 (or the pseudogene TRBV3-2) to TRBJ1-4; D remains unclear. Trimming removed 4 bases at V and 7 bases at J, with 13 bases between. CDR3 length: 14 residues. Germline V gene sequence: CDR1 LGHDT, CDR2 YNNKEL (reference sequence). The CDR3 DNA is TGTGCCAGCAGCCTTCGGGTCTCAAGTGAAAAACTGTTTTTT. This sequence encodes CASSLRVSSEKLFF.

The CDR3 region is CASSQGQGVVTEAFF. The CDR3 DNA sequence: TGTGCCAGCTCACAAGGACAGGGGGTTGTCACTGAAGCTTTCTTT. This chain uses TRBV18 with TRBJ1-1; 10 bases fit TRBD1. The V gene end was trimmed by 4 bases and the J gene end by 4 bases; junction bases not matched to a gene: 6. The CDR3 runs 15 residues. Germline lookup yields CDR1 KGHSH and CDR2 LQKENI.

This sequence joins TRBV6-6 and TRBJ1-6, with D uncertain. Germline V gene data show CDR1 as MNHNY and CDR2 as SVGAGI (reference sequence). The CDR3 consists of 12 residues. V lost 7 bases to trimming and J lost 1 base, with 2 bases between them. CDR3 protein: CASKSYNSPLHF. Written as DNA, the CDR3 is TGTGCCAGCAAGTCCTATAATTCACCCCTCCACTTT.

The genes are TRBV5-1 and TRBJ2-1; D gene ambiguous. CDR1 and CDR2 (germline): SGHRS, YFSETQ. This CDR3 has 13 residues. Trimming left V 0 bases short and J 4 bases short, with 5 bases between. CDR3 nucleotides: TGCGCCAGCAGCTTGGACAGTTACAATGAGCAGTTCTTC. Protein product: CASSLDSYNEQFF.

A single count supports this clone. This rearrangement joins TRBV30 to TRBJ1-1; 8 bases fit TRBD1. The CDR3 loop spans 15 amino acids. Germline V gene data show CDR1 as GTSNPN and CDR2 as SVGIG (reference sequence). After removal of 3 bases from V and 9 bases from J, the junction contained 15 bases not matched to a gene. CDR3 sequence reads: CAWSQDGTGKPQAFF. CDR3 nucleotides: TGTGCCTGGAGCCAAGACGGGACAGGCAAACCTCAAGCTTTCTTT.

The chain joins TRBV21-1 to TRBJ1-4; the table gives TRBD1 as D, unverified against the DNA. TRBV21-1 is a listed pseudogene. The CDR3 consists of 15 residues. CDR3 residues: CASSSARTGGRKLFF. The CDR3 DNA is TGTGCCAGCAGCTCCGCTAGGACAGGGGGTAGGAAACTGTTTTTT.

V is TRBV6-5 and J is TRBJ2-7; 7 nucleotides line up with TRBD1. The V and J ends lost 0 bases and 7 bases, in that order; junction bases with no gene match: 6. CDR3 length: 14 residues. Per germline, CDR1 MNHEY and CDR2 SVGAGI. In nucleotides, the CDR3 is TGTGCCAGCAGTTACTCCACAGGGGCTACTGAGCAGTACTTC. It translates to CASSYSTGATEQYF.

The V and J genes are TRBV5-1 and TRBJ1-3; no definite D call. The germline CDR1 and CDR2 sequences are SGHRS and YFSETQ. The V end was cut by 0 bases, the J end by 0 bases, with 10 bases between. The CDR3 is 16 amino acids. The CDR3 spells CASSLAPPGSGNTIYF. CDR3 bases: TGCGCCAGCAGCTTGGCTCCCCCTGGCTCTGGAAACACCATATATTTT.

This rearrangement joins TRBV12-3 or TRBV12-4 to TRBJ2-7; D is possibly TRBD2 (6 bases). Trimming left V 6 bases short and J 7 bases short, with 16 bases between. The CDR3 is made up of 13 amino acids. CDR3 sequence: CASRGGLRGEQYF. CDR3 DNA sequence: TGTGCCAGCAGGGGGGGACTTCGAGGAGAGCAGTACTTC.

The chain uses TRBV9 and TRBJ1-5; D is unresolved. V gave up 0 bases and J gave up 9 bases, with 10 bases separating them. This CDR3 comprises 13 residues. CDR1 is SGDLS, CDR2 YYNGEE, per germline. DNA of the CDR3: TGTGCCAGCAGCGTAGATGGCGGACCGCCCCAGCATTTT. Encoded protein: CASSVDGGPPQHF.